This TCR beta chain was identified in a study of Graves' ophthalmopathy and Graves' hyperthyroidism. The study, taken as a whole, reports: The authors also found most expanded thyroid clonotypes above 0.001 frequency in blood.

Pregnant or lactating patients and those with other autoimmune diseases or uncontrolled infections were excluded. The diagnosis was founded upon clinical symptoms, serum thyroxine, TRAb, thyroid ultrasound and orbital computed tomography. PBMCs were density-gradient isolated from roughly 10 ml fresh blood. Transcripts of RNA were the source for amplifying TCR beta CDR3 regions. RT-PCR with HTBI primers came first, then second-round multiplex PCR. TCRdb ran MiXCR on the multiplex PCR reads and lists one entry per CDR3 protein. The repertoire has more than 150,000 distinct CDR3 sequences, around two fifths of them found once; the top ten carry under 7%. In its sample, this clonotype was seen many times. Antigen unknown. CDR3 length: 14 amino acids. Germline V gene sequence: CDR1 SNHLY, CDR2 FYNNEI. Germline trimming cut 6 bases from V and 1 base from J; bases unmatched to any gene: 3.

The origin of this receptor is a woman between 40 and 55 years old with Graves' ophthalmopathy. Sequenced material: peripheral blood. The V gene is TRBV2, the J gene TRBJ2-5; 9 bases are a match to TRBD2. CDR3 DNA sequence: TGTGCCAGCAGGGGGGGACTAGCCCAAGAGACCCAGTACTTC. This translates into CASRGGLAQETQYF.